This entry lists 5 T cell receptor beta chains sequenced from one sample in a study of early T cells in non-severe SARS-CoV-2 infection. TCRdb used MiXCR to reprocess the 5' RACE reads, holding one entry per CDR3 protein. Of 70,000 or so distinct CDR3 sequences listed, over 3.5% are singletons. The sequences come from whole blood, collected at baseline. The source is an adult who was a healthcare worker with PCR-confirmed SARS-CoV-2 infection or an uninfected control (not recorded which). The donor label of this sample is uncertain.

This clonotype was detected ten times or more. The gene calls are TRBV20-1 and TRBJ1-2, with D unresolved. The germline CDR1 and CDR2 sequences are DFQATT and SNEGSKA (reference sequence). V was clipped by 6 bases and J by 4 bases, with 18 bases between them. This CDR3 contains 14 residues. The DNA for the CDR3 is TGCAGTGCCGCCCCTGGAGGAGTTCCCTATGGCTACACCTTC. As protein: CSAAPGGVPYGYTF.

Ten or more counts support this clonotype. The CDR3 protein is CASSPSRAAGELFF. CDR3 nucleotides: TGTGCCAGCAGCCCGTCTAGAGCGGCCGGGGAGCTGTTTTTT. The chain employs TRBV9 and TRBJ2-2; a weak D match, TRBD2 (5 bases). There are 14 residues in the CDR3. The germline V gene encodes CDR1 SGDLS and CDR2 YYNGEE. The V gene lost 4 bases and the J gene lost 6 bases, with 13 bases spanning the gap.

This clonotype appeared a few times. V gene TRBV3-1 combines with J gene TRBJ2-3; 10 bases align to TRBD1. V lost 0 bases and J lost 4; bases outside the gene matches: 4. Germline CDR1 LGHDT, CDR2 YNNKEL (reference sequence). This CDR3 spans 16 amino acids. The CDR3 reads CASSQDFGTGADTQYF. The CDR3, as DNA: TGTGCCAGCAGCCAAGATTTCGGGACAGGGGCAGATACGCAGTATTTT.

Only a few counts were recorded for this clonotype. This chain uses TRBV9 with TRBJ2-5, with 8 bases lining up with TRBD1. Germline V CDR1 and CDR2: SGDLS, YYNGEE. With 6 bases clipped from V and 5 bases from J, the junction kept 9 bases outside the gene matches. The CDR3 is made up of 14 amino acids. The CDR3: CASTNEQGVETQYF. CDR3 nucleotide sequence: TGTGCCAGCACCAACGAACAGGGGGTGGAGACCCAGTACTTC.

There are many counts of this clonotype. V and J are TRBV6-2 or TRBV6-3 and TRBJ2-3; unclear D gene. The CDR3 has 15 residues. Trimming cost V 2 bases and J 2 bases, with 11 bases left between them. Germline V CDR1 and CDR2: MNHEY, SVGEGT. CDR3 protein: CASSYGYSPTDTQYF. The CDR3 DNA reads TGTGCCAGCAGTTACGGTTACTCCCCCACAGATACGCAGTATTTT.